This TCR beta chain appears in the sequencing data of a study of vaccination effects on CD4 cells after COVID-19. Some clones are missing from TCRdb's copy, which holds only in-frame ones; the method was immunoSEQ multiplex PCR. The sample holds some 40,000 clones, around 69% seen once. Points from the study as a whole: Long after vaccination, the clones induced by infection and by vaccine shrank markedly in size.

Of note for this clone: What it recognizes is unknown.

ViraFEST used viral peptide pools to expand antigen-specific CD4+ T cells before sequencing. Following 10 days of culture, CD4+ T cells were isolated. According to PCR results, the person was infected with SARS-CoV-2 between March and December 2020. Researchers reported culturing 2 million or so PBMC in each well, adding 9 to 10 IU/ml IL-2 and roughly 10 ug/ml peptides. Per the germline V gene, CDR1 is PRHDT and CDR2 is FYEKMQ (reference sequence). The CDR3 sequence is 16 residues long. The V segment lost 4 bases and the J segment 9 bases; nucleotides outside the gene matches: 8. The specimen comprised CD4+ T cells from PBMCs cultured with HCoV-NL63 spike peptides, sampled before COVID-19 vaccination. This sequence originates from a human donor who had a prior SARS-CoV-2 infection. The chain links TRBV13 to TRBJ1-6, with 11 positions matching TRBD1. This chain's CDR3 is CASSSRTGGSGSPLHF. The CDR3 nucleotides read TGTGCCAGCAGCTCGCGGACAGGGGGCTCGGGTTCACCCCTCCACTTT.